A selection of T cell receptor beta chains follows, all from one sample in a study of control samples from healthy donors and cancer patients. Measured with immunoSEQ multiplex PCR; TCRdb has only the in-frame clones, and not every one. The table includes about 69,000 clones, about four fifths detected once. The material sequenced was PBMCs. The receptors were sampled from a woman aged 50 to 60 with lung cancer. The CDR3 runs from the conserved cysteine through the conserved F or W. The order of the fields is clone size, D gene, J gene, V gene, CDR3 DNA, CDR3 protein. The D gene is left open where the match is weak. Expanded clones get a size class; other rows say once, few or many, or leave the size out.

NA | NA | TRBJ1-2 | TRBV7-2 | TGTGCCAGCAGCCTCCTTGGGAGTATCGGCTACACCTTC | CASSLLGSIGYTF
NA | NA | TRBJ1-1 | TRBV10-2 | TGCGCCAGCAGTGAGTCGAGTTTAACTGAAGCTTTCTTT | CASSESSLTEAFF
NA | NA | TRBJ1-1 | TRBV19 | TGTGCCAGTAGTATACACTCCCGACGGCAAGGGGAAGCTTTCTTT | CASSIHSRRQGEAFF
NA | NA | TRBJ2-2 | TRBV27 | TGTGCCAGCTCCTTGGTTCCTCTGAACACCGGGGAGCTGTTTTTT | CASSLVPLNTGELFF
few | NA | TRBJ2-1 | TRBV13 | TGTGCCAGCAGCTTAGAAAGTGAGGGGGGCGGGGCGGGTGAGCAGTTCTTC | CASSLESEGGGAGEQFF
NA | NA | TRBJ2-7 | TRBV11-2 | TGTGCCAGCAGCTCAGGGATAGCCTACGAGCAGTACTTC | CASSSGIAYEQYF
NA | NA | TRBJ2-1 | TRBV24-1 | TGTGCCACCAGTGATTTGGGTAGCGAGCAGTTCTTC | CATSDLGSEQFF
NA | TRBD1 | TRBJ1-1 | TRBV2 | TGTGCCAGCATGACCCCGGACAGGGCGAACACTGAAGCTTTCTTT | CASMTPDRANTEAFF
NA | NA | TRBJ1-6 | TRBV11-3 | TGTGCCAGCAGCTTCAAGGGGGTTAATTCACCCCTCCACTTT | CASSFKGVNSPLHF
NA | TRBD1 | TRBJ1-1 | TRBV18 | TGTGCCAGCTCATCGAAAACCGGGACAGGGGGCCTAGGCACTGAAGCTTTCTTT | CASSSKTGTGGLGTEAFF
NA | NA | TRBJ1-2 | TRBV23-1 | TGCGCCAGCTTCGTGTGTCAGGAGGGGAAAAAAACAGCAGGGAAAGTGATTCAAGGCTACACCTTC | CASFVCQEGKKTAGKVIQGYTF
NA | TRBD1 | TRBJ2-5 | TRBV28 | TGTGCCAGCAGGCTCACCGGGACAGGGGTTACGGGGACCCAGTACTTC | CASRLTGTGVTGTQYF
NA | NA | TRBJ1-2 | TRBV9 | TGTGCCAGCAGCCCAAGCCCCACTTGGGGCTACACCTTC | CASSPSPTWGYTF
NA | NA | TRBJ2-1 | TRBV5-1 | TGCGCCAGCAGTTACGTCAATGAGCAGTTCTTC | CASSYVNEQFF
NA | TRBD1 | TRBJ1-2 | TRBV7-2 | TGTGCCAGCAGCGAACGGACAGGCACCTACTATGGCTACACCTTC | CASSERTGTYYGYTF
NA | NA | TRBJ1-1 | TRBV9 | TGTGCCAGCAGCCCCCCGGGGGCGGGGAAGGGTGAAGCTTTCTTT | CASSPPGAGKGEAFF
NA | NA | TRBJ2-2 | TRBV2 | TGTGCCAGCAGCCAGGACGTCGCGAACACCGGGGAGCTGTTTTTT | CASSQDVANTGELFF
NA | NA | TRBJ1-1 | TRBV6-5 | TGTGCCAGCAGTCGGAACACTGAAGCTTTCTTT | CASSRNTEAFF
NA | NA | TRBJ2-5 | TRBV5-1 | TGCGCCAGCAGCTTGAGGGAAGAGACCCAGTACTTC | CASSLREETQYF
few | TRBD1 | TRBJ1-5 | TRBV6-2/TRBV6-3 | TGTGCCAGCAGTCCCCTGCAGGGGGGGAGCAATCAGCCCCAGCATTTT | CASSPLQGGSNQPQHF
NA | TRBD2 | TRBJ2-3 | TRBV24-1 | TGTGCCACCAGTGATGGGTCGGGGGGGCACACAGATACGCAGTATTTT | CATSDGSGGHTDTQYF
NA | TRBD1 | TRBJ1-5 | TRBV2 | TGTGCCAGCACGGACAGGGGGTATAGCAATCAGCCCCAGCATTTT | CASTDRGYSNQPQHF
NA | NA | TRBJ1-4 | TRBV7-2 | TGTGCCAGCAGCTTAGGGCACTTGGGTGAAAAACTGTTTTTT | CASSLGHLGEKLFF
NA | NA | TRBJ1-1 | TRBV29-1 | TGCAGCGGCACCCGGGGAGGTTCGAACACTGAAGCTTTCTTT | CSGTRGGSNTEAFF
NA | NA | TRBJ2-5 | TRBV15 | TGTGCCACCAGCAGAGATGAGGAGTTGCGAGAGACCCAGTACTTC | CATSRDEELRETQYF
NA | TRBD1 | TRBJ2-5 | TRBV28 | TGTGCCAGCATCGGACCGGGGGACAGGGTAGGAGAGACCCAGTACTTC | CASIGPGDRVGETQYF
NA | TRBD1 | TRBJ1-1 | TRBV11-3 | TGTGCCAGCAGCCTACAGGGGGTGAACACTGAAGCTTTCTTT | CASSLQGVNTEAFF
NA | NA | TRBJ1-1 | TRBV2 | TGTGCCAGCAGTGCCGACAACACTGAAGCTTTCTTT | CASSADNTEAFF
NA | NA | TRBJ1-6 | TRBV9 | TGTGCCAGCAGCGTAGCAGGGGTAGAATCACCCCTCCACTTT | CASSVAGVESPLHF
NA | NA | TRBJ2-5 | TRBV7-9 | TGTGCCAGCAGCTTTCCTACGGGACAAGAGACCCAGTACTTC | CASSFPTGQETQYF
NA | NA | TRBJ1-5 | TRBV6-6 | TGTGCCAGCAGGTGGCAGAACAATCAGCCCCAGCATTTT | CASRWQNNQPQHF
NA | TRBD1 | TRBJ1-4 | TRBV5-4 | TGTGCCAGCAGCTTTGGACAGCAACCAGGGGGTAATGAAAAACTGTTTTTT | CASSFGQQPGGNEKLFF
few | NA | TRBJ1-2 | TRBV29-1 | TGCAGCGTCCTCGAACCTCCAAGCTACACCTTC | CSVLEPPSYTF